This TCR beta chain is drawn from a study of cytomegalovirus exposure and HLA in healthy donors. General study findings and limits: Rare sequences made up most TCRs, while some public TCRs were found in many donors. In a later analysis, the majority of CMV-associated beta chains seemingly showed HLA restriction.

V was pared by 4 bases and J by 6 bases, with 6 bases of the junction left unmatched. Looked up from germline, CDR1 is SGHNT and CDR2 is YYREEE (reference sequence). The length of the CDR3 is 13 residues. The PCR used 60 Vbeta and 13 Jbeta primers. Profiling relied on immunoSEQ multiplex PCR, and the TCRdb table lists in-frame clones only, not all of them. The profile covers some 150,000 clones, with roughly 80% appearing a single time and 3.5% taken by the ten largest. To note about this clone: Its antigen is still unknown.

Sequenced material: PBMCs. The chain has TRBV5-4 and TRBJ1-2; TRBD1 aligns across 7 bases. This receptor was identified in a human donor in good health. The CDR3 spells CASSHDRANGYTF. The CDR3 DNA reads as TGTGCCAGCAGCCATGACAGGGCCAATGGCTACACCTTC.